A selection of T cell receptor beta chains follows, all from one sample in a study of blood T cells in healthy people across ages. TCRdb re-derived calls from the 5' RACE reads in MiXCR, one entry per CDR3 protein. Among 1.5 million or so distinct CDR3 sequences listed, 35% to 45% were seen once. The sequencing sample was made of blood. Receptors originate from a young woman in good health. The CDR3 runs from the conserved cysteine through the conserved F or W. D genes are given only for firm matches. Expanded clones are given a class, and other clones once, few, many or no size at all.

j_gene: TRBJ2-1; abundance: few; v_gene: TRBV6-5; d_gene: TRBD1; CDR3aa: CASRPGGGEQFF; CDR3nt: TGTGCCAGCAGGCCAGGGGGCGGTGAGCAGTTCTTC
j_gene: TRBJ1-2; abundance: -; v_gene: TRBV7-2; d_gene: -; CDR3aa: CASTNRANYGYTF; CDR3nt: TGTGCCAGCACCAACAGGGCTAACTATGGCTACACCTTC
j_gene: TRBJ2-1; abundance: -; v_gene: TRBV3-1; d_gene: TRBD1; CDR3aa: CASSPGQGAWNEQFF; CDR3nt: TGTGCCAGCAGTCCGGGACAGGGGGCATGGAATGAGCAGTTCTTC
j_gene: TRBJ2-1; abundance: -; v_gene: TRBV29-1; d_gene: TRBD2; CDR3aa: CSAMGLAGPSAYNEQFF; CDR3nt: TGCAGCGCCATGGGACTAGCGGGACCCTCCGCTTACAATGAGCAGTTCTTC
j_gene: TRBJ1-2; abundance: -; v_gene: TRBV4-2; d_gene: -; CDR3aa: CASSQDGGTLDINYGYTF; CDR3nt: TGTGCCAGCAGCCAAGATGGGGGGACCCTAGATATTAACTATGGCTACACCTTC
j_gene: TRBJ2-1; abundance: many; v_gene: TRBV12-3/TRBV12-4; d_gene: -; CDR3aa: CASSFSLRENNEQFF; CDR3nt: TGTGCCAGCAGTTTCAGTCTCCGGGAGAACAATGAGCAGTTCTTC
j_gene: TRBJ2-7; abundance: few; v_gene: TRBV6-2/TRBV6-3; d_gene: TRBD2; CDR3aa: CASSWATSGRGVSYEQYF; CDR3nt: TGTGCCAGCAGTTGGGCGACTAGCGGGCGCGGGGTCTCCTACGAGCAGTACTTC
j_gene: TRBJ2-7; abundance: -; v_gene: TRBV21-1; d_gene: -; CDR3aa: CASSAGGTPAPYEQYF; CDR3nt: TGTGCCAGCAGCGCAGGGGGGACCCCGGCCCCCTACGAGCAGTACTTC
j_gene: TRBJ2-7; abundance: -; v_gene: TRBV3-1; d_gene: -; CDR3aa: CASSQEDGPYEQYF; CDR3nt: TGTGCCAGCAGCCAAGAGGACGGGCCCTACGAGCAGTACTTC
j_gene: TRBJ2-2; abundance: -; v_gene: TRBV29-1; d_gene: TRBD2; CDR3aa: CSVELAGAGELFF; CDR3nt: TGCAGCGTTGAGCTAGCGGGCGCCGGGGAGCTGTTTTTT
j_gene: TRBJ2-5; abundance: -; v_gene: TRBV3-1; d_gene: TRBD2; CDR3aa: CASSQDHGLAGSRTQYF; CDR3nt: TGTGCCAGCAGCCAAGATCATGGGCTAGCGGGGTCAAGGACCCAGTACTTC
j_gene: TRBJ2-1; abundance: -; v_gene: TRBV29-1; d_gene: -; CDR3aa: CSVEKTNRYEQFF; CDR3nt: TGCAGCGTTGAGAAGACAAACCGCTACGAGCAGTTCTTC
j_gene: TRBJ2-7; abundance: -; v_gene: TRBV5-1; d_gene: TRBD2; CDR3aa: CASSSTSGEQYF; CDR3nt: TGCGCCAGCAGCTCTACTAGCGGCGAGCAGTACTTC
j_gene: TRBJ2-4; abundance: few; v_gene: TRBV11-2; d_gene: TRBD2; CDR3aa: CASSLVGGRARNIQYF; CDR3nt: TGTGCCAGCAGCTTAGTTGGCGGGAGGGCCAGGAACATTCAGTACTTC
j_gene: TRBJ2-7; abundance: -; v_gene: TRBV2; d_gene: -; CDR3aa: CASGNPGTDPYEQYF; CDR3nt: TGTGCCAGTGGCAACCCCGGGACCGACCCCTACGAGCAGTACTTC
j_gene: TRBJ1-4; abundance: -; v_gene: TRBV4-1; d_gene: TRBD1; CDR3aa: CASSLPAEGQPNEKLFF; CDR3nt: TGCGCCAGCAGCCTACCAGCGGAGGGACAGCCTAATGAAAAACTGTTTTTT
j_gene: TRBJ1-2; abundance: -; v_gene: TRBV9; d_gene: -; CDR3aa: CASSVRGGRDHGYTF; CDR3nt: TGTGCCAGCAGCGTAAGGGGGGGGAGGGATCATGGCTACACCTTC